This TCR beta chain appears in the sequencing data of a study of human thymus T cells. Overall study results and limits: There appeared to be biased usage of V and J genes in thymic and blood repertoires.

Assay used: immunoSEQ multiplex PCR; TCRdb lists only in-frame clones, some missing. The sample shows 35,000 to 55,000 clones, approximately 95% of them seen only once. Among the donors, all were healthy Finnish infants having corrective surgery for congenital heart defects. During surgery, about 0.5-1 mL peripheral blood was drawn from four of eight donors. Blood DNA came from all available leukocytes, not a fixed cell number. The V gene end was trimmed by 5 bases and the J gene end by 2 bases; junction bases not matched to a gene: 2. CDR3 length: 14 amino acids. Germline-derived CDR1 and CDR2 are SGHDT and YYEEEE. This clone was seen just once. What it binds is not known.

This chain links TRBV5-6 with TRBJ1-5; 9 bases are a match to TRBD1. This TCR was recovered from a boy under three years old with a congenital heart defect but otherwise immunologically healthy. Sequenced input: blood. The CDR3 is CASRRTGGNQPQHF. Written as DNA, the CDR3 is TGTGCCAGCAGGCGGACAGGGGGCAATCAGCCCCAGCATTTT.